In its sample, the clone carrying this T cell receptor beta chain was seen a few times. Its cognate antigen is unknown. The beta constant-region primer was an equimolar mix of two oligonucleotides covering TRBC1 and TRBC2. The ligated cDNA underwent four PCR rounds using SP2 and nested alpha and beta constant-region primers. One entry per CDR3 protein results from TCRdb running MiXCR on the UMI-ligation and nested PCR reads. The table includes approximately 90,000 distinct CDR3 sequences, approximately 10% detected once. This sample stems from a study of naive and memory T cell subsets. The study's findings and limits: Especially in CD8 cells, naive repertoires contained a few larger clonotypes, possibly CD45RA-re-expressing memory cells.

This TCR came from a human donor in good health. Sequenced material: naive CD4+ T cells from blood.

This CDR3 reads CATSPGRHNSPLHF. CDR3 in DNA: TGTGCCACCAGCCCTGGGCGGCATAATTCACCCCTCCACTTT. The chain employs TRBV15 and TRBJ1-6; no firm D call. CDR3 size: 14 residues. V lost 5 bases, J lost 5 bases, and 10 bases lay in between. Germline V gives CDR1 LNHNV, CDR2 YYDKDF (reference sequence).